This T cell receptor beta chain was identified during a study of metastatic and nonmetastatic thyroid tumors. Study in general: Across blood and tumor or nodule tissue, repertoires from malignant and benign thyroid patients were compared with one another.

Methods used by the authors: Clinicopathological groups of papillary thyroid cancer showed CDR3 differences that were used to build a distant-metastasis classifier. TCRdb recomputed clones from the PCR reads via MiXCR. The V and J calls come from TCRdb's annotation, not from the publication. The top ten hold around 5.7% of the sample, which has roughly 9,200 clones, over 12% seen once. Study observations and caveats: TCR beta diversity was reportedly significantly higher in malignant thyroid tumors than benign nodules, in blood and tumor.

No treatment of any kind had been given to any patient before thyroid surgery. Germline CDR1 MNHEY, CDR2 SMNVEV (reference sequence). The CDR3 is made up of 16 amino acids. V lost 5 bases and J 8 bases, leaving 24 bases between the germline ends. Concerning this clone: What it recognizes is unknown.

V and J are TRBV27 and TRBJ1-2; no clear D. The specimen was blood. The TCR was taken from a female donor with papillary thyroid cancer or a benign thyroid nodule (not recorded which). Some clones in this sample may be carry-over from other donors' samples. The CDR3 here is CASSLIGSGQSEGYTF. For the CDR3, the DNA is TGTGCCAGCAGTCTAATTGGCTCCGGGCAATCGGAAGGCTACACCTTC.